One sample yielded the 16 T cell receptor beta chains listed below, sequenced in a study of T-cell reconstitution after alpha-beta-depleted transplantation in children. During its preparation, the TCRbeta library received unique molecular identifiers. One entry per CDR3 protein results from TCRdb running MiXCR on the PCR reads. Among some 520,000 distinct CDR3 sequences listed, over 25% were seen once. The sequencing here drew on PBMCs from the stem cell graft donor, taken from the stem cell graft. The receptors come from a human donor who donated a stem cell graft to a child with aplastic anemia.

This chain joins TRBV7-8 and TRBJ2-3; D is uncertain. This CDR3 region has 14 residues. V was shortened by 3 bases and J by 2 bases, with 9 bases between the two germline ends. Germline lookup yields CDR1 SGHVS and CDR2 FQNEAQ. The CDR3 protein is CASSFLGYTDTQYF. The CDR3 nucleotides read TGTGCCAGCAGCTTTCTGGGGTACACAGATACGCAGTATTTT.

The chain carries TRBV11-2 and TRBJ2-1; 13 bases agree with TRBD2. CDR3 length: 16 residues. The V gene's germline CDR1 is SGHAT and CDR2 FQNNGV. The V gene end was trimmed by 5 bases and the J gene end by 8 bases; junction bases not matched to a gene: 9. CDR3 region: CASSPRLAGGPHEQFF. The DNA for the CDR3 is TGTGCCAGCAGCCCCAGACTAGCGGGAGGACCCCATGAGCAGTTCTTC.

This clonotype occurred a few times. This chain uses TRBV12-3 or TRBV12-4 with TRBJ2-1; D is unresolved. The CDR3 length is 14 residues. The germline V and J ends were trimmed by 3 bases and 2 bases, with 8 bases remaining between them. The CDR3 DNA reads TGTGCCAGCAGTTTGGGGAATACCTACAATGAGCAGTTCTTC. This sequence encodes CASSLGNTYNEQFF.

CDR3 sequence reads: CASTIQGGSNTGELFF. The CDR3 region has the DNA TGTGCCAGCACAATTCAGGGCGGTTCGAACACCGGGGAGCTGTTTTTT. The chain is built from TRBV11-3 and TRBJ2-2; D is perhaps TRBD1 (5 bases). Looked up from germline, CDR1 is SGHNT and CDR2 is YENEEA. Deletions cut 7 bases from V and 0 bases from J, with 15 bases between. The CDR3 consists of 16 residues.

The chain is built from TRBV11-2 and TRBJ2-5; TRBD2 matches 7 bases. In germline, CDR1 is SGHAT, CDR2 FQNNGV. V gave up 5 bases and J gave up 2 bases; unmatched junction bases: 17. This CDR3 contains 18 residues. CDR3 protein: CASSRSTFRDSGQETQYF. DNA of the CDR3: TGTGCCAGCAGCCGATCGACATTCCGGGATAGCGGGCAAGAGACCCAGTACTTC.

In this sample, this clonotype turned up once. The rearrangement joins TRBV9 to TRBJ2-3, with D uncertain. The germline V and J ends were trimmed by 0 bases and 2 bases, with 13 bases remaining between them. Germline CDR1 reads SGDLS; CDR2 reads YYNGEE. This CDR3 is built from 16 residues. Here the CDR3 DNA reads TGTGCCAGCAGCGTAGTTCCGGAGACCCTCACAGATACGCAGTATTTT. Protein product: CASSVVPETLTDTQYF.

The chain is built from TRBV7-2 and TRBJ1-1; D is perhaps TRBD1 (6 bases). Germline loops: CDR1 SGHTA, CDR2 FQGNSA. Trimming removed 5 bases from V and 3 bases from J, with 10 bases in between. This CDR3 contains 13 residues. The CDR3 sequence: CASSQDSYTEAFF. CDR3 nucleotide sequence: TGTGCCAGCAGCCAGGACAGTTACACTGAAGCTTTCTTT.

The rearrangement uses TRBV20-1 and TRBJ2-7, with 9 bases fitting TRBD2. Germline assignment: CDR1 DFQATT and CDR2 SNEGSKA (reference sequence). The trim removed 0 bases at V and 2 bases at J, leaving 5 bases unmatched. This CDR3 contains 15 residues. Here the CDR3 reads CSARDLTSGPYEQYV. In DNA, the CDR3 is TGCAGTGCTAGAGATCTGACTAGCGGCCCCTACGAGCAGTACGTC.

This clonotype has more than one count but fewer than ten. The chain combines TRBV6-2 or TRBV6-3 with TRBJ2-7, with 11 bases aligning to TRBD1. Germline CDR1 is MNHEY and CDR2 is SVGEGT. Trimming at V came to 6 bases and at J to 3 bases, leaving 7 bases not matched to a gene. CDR3 size: 15 residues. DNA of the CDR3: TGTGCCAGCAGCGGACCGGGACAGGGGGACTACGAGCAGTACGTC. Translating gives CASSGPGQGDYEQYV.

The rearrangement joins TRBV20-1 to TRBJ2-3; 7 bases map to TRBD2. The length of the CDR3 is 16 residues. The V gene end was trimmed by 5 bases and the J gene end by 3 bases; junction bases not matched to a gene: 14. Germline V lookup: CDR1 DFQATT, CDR2 SNEGSKA (reference sequence). The CDR3 DNA reads as TGCAGTGCTCCCCGAAGCTCACTAGCGACTACAGATACGCAGTATTTT. Protein: CSAPRSSLATTDTQYF.

This chain connects TRBV7-9 to TRBJ2-1; 7 nucleotides align to TRBD2. The CDR3 is made up of 15 amino acids. Trimming at V came to 4 bases and at J to 4 bases, leaving 7 bases not matched to a gene. Germline values: CDR1 SEHNR, CDR2 FQNEAQ (reference sequence). The CDR3 protein is CASSSHGGGYNEQFF. CDR3 bases: TGTGCCAGCAGCTCTCACGGGGGAGGGTACAATGAGCAGTTCTTC.

The chain is built from TRBV20-1 and TRBJ1-1; D perhaps matches TRBD1 (5 bases). The germline V gene has CDR1 DFQATT and CDR2 SNEGSKA (reference sequence). This CDR3 has 13 amino acids. V gave up 5 bases and J gave up 0 bases, with 10 bases separating them. This CDR3 reads CSAGPTVNTEAFF. For the CDR3, the DNA is TGCAGTGCTGGCCCGACAGTGAACACTGAAGCTTTCTTT.

This clonotype has a handful of counts. As DNA, the CDR3 is TGTGCCAGCAGCCAAGGCCGTCAGAGGGGGCCTGCGGGGAGCACTGAAGCTTTCTTT. It codes for CASSQGRQRGPAGSTEAFF. The genes are TRBV6-1 and TRBJ1-1; 7 bases align to TRBD1. Trimming took 6 bases from V and 4 from J; bases not matched to a gene: 23. The CDR3 length is 19 residues. Per the germline V gene, CDR1 is MNHNS and CDR2 is SASEGT.

CDR3 amino acids: CASSLGAASNQPQHF. CDR3 nucleotide sequence: TGCGCCAGCAGCTTGGGTGCAGCAAGCAATCAGCCCCAGCATTTT. The chain recombines TRBV5-1 with TRBJ1-5; the D is unclear. V gave up 0 bases and J gave up 1 base, with 8 bases separating them. CDR1 and CDR2 from the germline V gene are SGHRS and YFSETQ. The CDR3 sequence is 15 residues long.

The rearrangement uses TRBV5-1 and TRBJ1-1; 9 nucleotides align to TRBD1. CDR1 is SGHRS, CDR2 YFSETQ, per germline. The ends lost 2 bases at V and 8 bases at J; junction bases unmatched: 7. This CDR3 has 14 residues. In nucleotides, the CDR3 is TGCGCCAGCAGCTTAAACAGGGGGCGAGCGGAAGCTTTCTTT. Protein: CASSLNRGRAEAFF. The whole variable domain, filled in from reference TRBV5-1 and TRBJ1-1, reads KAGVTQTPRYLIKTRGQQVTLSCSPISGHRSVSWYQQTPGQGLQFLFEYFSETQRNKGNFPGRFSGRQFSNSRSEMNVSTLELGDSALYLCASSLNRGRAEAFFGQGTRLTVV.

This clonotype appeared a few times. V usage is TRBV7-2 and J usage is TRBJ2-7; D call uncertain. Per the germline V gene, CDR1 is SGHTA and CDR2 is FQGNSA. This CDR3 is built from 13 residues. V was pared by 1 base and J by 3 bases, with 7 bases between. CDR3 loop: CASSLVPGYEQYV. CDR3 DNA: TGTGCCAGCAGCTTAGTCCCGGGCTACGAGCAGTACGTC.